The rows below give T cell receptor beta chains drawn from one sample of a study of blood T cell repertoires in COVID-19. Assay used: immunoSEQ multiplex PCR; TCRdb lists only in-frame clones, some missing. This table has 470,000 or so clones, approximately 90% appearing once. Specimen: peripheral blood. The source is a woman aged 25 to 39 with acute or convalescent COVID-19. Each CDR3 is given with its conserved first and last residue.

J gene	CDR3 length	V gene	CDR3 protein
TRBJ2-5	15	TRBV5-4	CASSSGQGRQETQYF
TRBJ1-1	15	TRBV28	CASSLYLGIPTEAFF
TRBJ2-7	17	TRBV28	CASSYPGQGPRAYEQYF
TRBJ2-7	12	TRBV2	CASSQGDYEQYF
TRBJ2-3	16	TRBV11-3	CASSFLWGDSTDTQYF
TRBJ1-4	12	TRBV7-9	CASSLGGEKLFF
TRBJ1-2	13	TRBV11-2	CASSLDRNYGYTF
TRBJ1-6	15	TRBV7-2	CASSLMGQGVSPLHF
TRBJ1-1	15	TRBV6-2/TRBV6-3	CASSRTRTGNTEAFF
TRBJ2-7	15	TRBV19	CASSIVGGSVYEQYF
TRBJ1-2	15	TRBV19	CASSPGGSWDYGYTF
TRBJ1-5	15	TRBV2	CASNVDRALNQPQHF
TRBJ1-5	14	TRBV7-2	CASSFAQGNQPQHF
TRBJ1-5	15	TRBV2	CASSSSQGSNQPQHF
TRBJ2-1	16	TRBV5-1	CASSLSPGTWGDEQFF
TRBJ1-2	18	TRBV5-1	CASSLIVPQGLANYGYTF
TRBJ2-7	15	TRBV5-1	CASSFLAGATYEQYF
TRBJ2-3	14	TRBV2	CAAGRRGPTDTQYF
TRBJ2-7	14	TRBV5-1	CASSRTESYYEQYF
TRBJ1-1	14	TRBV7-6	CASSLGDRTPEAFF
TRBJ1-1	13	TRBV30	CAWSEAVNTEAFF
TRBJ1-4	15	TRBV5-1	CASSLGSTGNEKLFF
TRBJ2-3	14	TRBV28	CASSSTGDTDTQYF
TRBJ2-1	16	TRBV27	CASSPRTSGVVNEQFF
TRBJ2-1	16	TRBV5-5	CASSLYGSGGYNEQFF
TRBJ2-2	14	TRBV7-2	CASSLAAGTGELFF
TRBJ1-6	15	TRBV3-1/TRBV3-2	CASSHGSSYNSPLHF
TRBJ1-1	19	TRBV6-6	CASSRRGDRTGFSPPGAFF
TRBJ1-1	15	TRBV15	CATSRDAPGGTEAFF
TRBJ1-2	11	TRBV29-1	CSVVEGDGYTF
TRBJ2-3	15	TRBV19	CASTPQGRSTDTQYF
TRBJ2-5	13	TRBV28	CASSWGEQETQYF
TRBJ2-1	16	TRBV27	CASTVQTGFIDNEQFF
TRBJ2-5	15	TRBV27	CASSPGTTNQETQYF
TRBJ2-3	14	TRBV10-2	CASRERGSVDTQYF
TRBJ2-3	15	TRBV10-3	CAISGGNPSTDTQYF
TRBJ2-3	14	TRBV30	CAWSVGRETDTQYF
TRBJ2-3	16	TRBV11-1	CASSPSPAGSTDTQYF
TRBJ1-1	17	TRBV6-2/TRBV6-3	CASSYGTLDRMNTEAFF
TRBJ2-7	13	TRBV6-6	CASSRTQPVEQYF
TRBJ2-2	14	TRBV11-2	CASSHGLVTGELFF
TRBJ1-1	16	TRBV2	CASSLGQVGGGTEAFF